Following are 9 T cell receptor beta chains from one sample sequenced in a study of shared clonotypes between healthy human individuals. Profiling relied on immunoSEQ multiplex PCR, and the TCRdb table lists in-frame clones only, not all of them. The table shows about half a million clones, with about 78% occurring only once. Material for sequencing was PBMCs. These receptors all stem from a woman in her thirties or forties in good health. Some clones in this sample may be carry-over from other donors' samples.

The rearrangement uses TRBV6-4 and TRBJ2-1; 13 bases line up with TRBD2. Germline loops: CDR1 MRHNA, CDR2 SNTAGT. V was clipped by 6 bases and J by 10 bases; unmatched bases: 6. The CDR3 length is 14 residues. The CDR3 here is CASSPGLAGEEQFF. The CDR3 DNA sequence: TGTGCCAGCAGCCCTGGACTAGCGGGAGAAGAGCAGTTCTTC.

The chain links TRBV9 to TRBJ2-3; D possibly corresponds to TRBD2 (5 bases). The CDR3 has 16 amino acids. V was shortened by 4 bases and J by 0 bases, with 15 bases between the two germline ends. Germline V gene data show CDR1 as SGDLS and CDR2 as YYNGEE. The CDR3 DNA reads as TGTGCCAGCAGCCCCCGTGAGGGTTCTAGCACAGATACGCAGTATTTT. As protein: CASSPREGSSTDTQYF.

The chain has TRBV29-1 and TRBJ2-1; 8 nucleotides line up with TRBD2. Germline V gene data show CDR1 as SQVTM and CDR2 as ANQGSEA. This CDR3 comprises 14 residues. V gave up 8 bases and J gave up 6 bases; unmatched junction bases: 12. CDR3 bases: TGCAGCCTAATATCCGGGACTAGTGCCAATGAGCAGTTCTTC. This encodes CSLISGTSANEQFF.

CDR3 DNA: TGTGCCAGCCAAGGGGGCGAGCAGTACTTC. It encodes CASQGGEQYF. J is TRBJ2-7 and V is TRBV28; D may be TRBD1 (6 bases). The V gene lost 8 bases and the J gene lost 6 bases, with 8 bases spanning the gap. The germline V gene encodes CDR1 MDHEN and CDR2 SYDVKM. The CDR3 covers 10 residues. Combining the CDR3 with reference TRBV28 and TRBJ2-7 gives the whole variable domain DVKVTQSSRYLVKRTGEKVFLECVQDMDHENMFWYRQDPGLGLRLIYFSYDVKMKEKGDIPEGYSVSREKKERFSLILESASTNQTSMYLCASQGGEQYFGPGTRLTVT.

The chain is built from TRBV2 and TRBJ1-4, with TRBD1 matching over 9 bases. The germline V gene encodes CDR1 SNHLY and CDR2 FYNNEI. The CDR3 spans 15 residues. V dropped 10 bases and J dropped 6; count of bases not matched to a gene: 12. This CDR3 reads CATLEAGQGYEKLFF. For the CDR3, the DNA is TGTGCCACCCTGGAGGCGGGACAGGGTTATGAAAAACTGTTTTTT.

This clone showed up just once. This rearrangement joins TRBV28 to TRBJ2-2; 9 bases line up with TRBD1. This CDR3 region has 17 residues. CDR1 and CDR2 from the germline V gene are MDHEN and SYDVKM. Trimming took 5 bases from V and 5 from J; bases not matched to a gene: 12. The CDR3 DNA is TGTGCCAGCAGTCCTACCCCCGGGACAGGGTGGACCGGGGAGCTGTTTTTT. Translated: CASSPTPGTGWTGELFF.

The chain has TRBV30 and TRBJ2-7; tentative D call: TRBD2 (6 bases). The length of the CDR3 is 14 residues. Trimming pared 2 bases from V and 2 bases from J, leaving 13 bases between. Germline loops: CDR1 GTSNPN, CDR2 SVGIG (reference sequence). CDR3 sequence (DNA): TGTGCCTGGAGTCCGTTGGGGGGAACCTACGAGCAGTACTTC. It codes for CAWSPLGGTYEQYF.

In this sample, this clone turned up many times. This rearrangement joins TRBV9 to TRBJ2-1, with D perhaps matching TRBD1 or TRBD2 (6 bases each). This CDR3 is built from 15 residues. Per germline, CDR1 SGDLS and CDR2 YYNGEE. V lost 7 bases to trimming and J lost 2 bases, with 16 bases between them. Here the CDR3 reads CASCTGAGTYNEQFF. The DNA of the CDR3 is TGTGCCAGCTGCACGGGGGCCGGAACCTACAATGAGCAGTTCTTC.

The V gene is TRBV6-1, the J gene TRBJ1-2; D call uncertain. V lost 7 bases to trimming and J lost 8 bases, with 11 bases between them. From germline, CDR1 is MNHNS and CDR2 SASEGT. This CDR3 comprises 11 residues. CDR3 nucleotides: TGTGCCAGCACTTCGCCTCGGGGCTACACCTTC. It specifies CASTSPRGYTF.